This TCR beta chain was documented in a study of CD8 T cells in ankylosing spondylitis. Study outcomes and limitations: In peripheral blood, disease-linked CD8+ clones occurred at relatively low frequencies.

Quantitative molecular-barcoded 5'-RACE generated the TCR beta libraries. MiXCR was run by TCRdb on the 5' RACE reads, yielding one entry per CDR3 protein. The sample has just under 350,000 distinct CDR3 sequences, roughly 14% seen once. Germline V lookup: CDR1 LNHNV, CDR2 YYDKDF (reference sequence). CDR3 length: 13 amino acids. V dropped 5 bases and J dropped 6 bases, with 12 bases sitting between them. Only a few counts were recorded for this clonotype. Its antigen is currently unknown. The receptor comes from a male donor with ankylosing spondylitis or in good health (not recorded which). The chain is built from TRBV15 and TRBJ2-3; D ambiguous. What was sequenced was blood, either unsorted or a sorted T cell fraction (not recorded which). Here the CDR3 DNA reads TGTGCCACCAGCCGAGGCAGTTCGGATACGCAGTATTTT. Encoded protein: CATSRGSSDTQYF.